This T cell receptor (beta chain) was found in a study of technical replicates of blood from a handful of donors (TCRdb year 2017). In the germline V gene (reference sequence), CDR1 corresponds to MNHEY and CDR2 to SMNVEV. Trimming takes 6 bases off V and 3 bases off J; junction bases not matched to a gene: 7. From the cysteine through the phenylalanine, the CDR3 covers 14 amino acids. The read is trimmed to its CDR3 DNA, 42 bases read in frame from base 1. Preparation of the library involved the immunoSEQ multiplex PCR assay. Imported from immuneACCESS, the table was reduced by TCRdb to in-frame sequences with V and J called. These copies leave out some clones; in studies compared against another copy, an unresolved V gene accounts for under half, and the cause of the remainder is not known. The sample includes tens of thousands of clones, with 95% observed a single time. The ten largest clones add up to 0.26% of the sample.

Points on this clone: This clone's antigen is unknown. Base qualities are missing; no much larger clone stands one base away.

The receptor comes from a human donor in good health. The specimen sequenced was T cells isolated from PBMCs. The chain couples TRBV27 to TRBJ2-7; 8 of the junction bases match TRBD1. The bases read TGTGCCAGCAGCTTAGGACAGGGTGACTACGAGCAGTACTTC. Its protein reads: CASSLGQGDYEQYF.